This T cell receptor (beta chain) originates from a study of blood T cell repertoires in COVID-19. Generated by immunoSEQ multiplex PCR, the TCRdb table keeps only in-frame clones and is missing some. The sample gives 150,000 to 180,000 clones, about 89% of which show up once; 0.5% to 0.55% is in the top ten. CDR3 length: 15 amino acids. Trimming removed 0 bases from V and 9 bases from J, with 15 bases in between. CDR1 MGHRA and CDR2 YSYEKL come from the germline V gene. Sequencing was performed on peripheral blood. The clonotype comes from a man aged 45-65 years with acute or convalescent COVID-19. V and J are TRBV4-1 and TRBJ2-1; D possibly corresponds to TRBD2 (6 bases). DNA of the CDR3: TGCGCCAGCAGCCAAGAAGGGTTCGGAGGGGCTGAGCAGTTCTTC. This translates into CASSQEGFGGAEQFF.